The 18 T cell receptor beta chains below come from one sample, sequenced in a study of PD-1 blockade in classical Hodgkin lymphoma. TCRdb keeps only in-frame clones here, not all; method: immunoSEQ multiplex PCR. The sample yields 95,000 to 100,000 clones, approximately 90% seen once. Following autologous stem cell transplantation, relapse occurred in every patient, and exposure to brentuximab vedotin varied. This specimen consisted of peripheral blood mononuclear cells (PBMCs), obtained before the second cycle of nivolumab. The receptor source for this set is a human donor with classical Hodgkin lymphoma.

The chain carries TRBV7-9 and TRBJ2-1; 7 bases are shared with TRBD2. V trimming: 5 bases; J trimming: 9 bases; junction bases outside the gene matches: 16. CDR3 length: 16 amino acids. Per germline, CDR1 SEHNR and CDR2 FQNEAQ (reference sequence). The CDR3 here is CASSQIGRGSGGEQFF. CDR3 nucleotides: TGTGCCAGCAGCCAAATTGGGCGGGGGTCGGGAGGTGAGCAGTTCTTC.

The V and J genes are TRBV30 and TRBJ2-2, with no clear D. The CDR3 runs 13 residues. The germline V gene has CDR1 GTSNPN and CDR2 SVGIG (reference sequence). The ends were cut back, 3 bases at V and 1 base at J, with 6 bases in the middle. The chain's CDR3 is CAWSPENTGELFF. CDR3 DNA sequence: TGTGCCTGGAGCCCAGAGAACACCGGGGAGCTGTTTTTT.

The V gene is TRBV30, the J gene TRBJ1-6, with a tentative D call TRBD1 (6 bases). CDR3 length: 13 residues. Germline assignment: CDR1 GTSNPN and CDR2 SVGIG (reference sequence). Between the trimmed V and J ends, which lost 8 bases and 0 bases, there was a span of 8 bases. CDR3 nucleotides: TGTGCCAGGGGGAGCTCCTATAATTCACCCCTCCACTTT. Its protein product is CARGSSYNSPLHF.

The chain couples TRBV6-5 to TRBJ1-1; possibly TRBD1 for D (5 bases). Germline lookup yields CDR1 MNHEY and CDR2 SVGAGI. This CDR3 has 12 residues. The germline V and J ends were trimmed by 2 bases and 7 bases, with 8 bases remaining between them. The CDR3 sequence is CASSYMRGEAFF. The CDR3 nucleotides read TGTGCCAGCAGTTACATGAGGGGTGAAGCTTTCTTT.

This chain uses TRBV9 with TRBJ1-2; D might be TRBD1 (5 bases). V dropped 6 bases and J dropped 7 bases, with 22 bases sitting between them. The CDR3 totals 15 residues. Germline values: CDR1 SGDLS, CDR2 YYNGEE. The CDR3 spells CASTPWDSSYSGYTF. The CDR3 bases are TGTGCCAGCACCCCTTGGGACTCCAGTTATAGTGGCTACACCTTC. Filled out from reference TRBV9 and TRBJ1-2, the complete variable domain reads DSGVTQTPKHLITATGQRVTLRCSPRSGDLSVYWYQQSLDQGLQFLIQYYNGEERAKGNILERFSAQQFPDLHSELNLSSLELGDSALYFCASTPWDSSYSGYTFGSGTRLTVV.

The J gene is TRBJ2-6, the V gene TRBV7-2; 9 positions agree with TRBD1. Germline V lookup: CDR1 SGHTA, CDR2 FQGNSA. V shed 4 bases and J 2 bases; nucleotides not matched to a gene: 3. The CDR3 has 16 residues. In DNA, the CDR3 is TGTGCCAGCAGCTCCGGGACAGGGCCTGGGGCCAACGTCCTGACTTTC. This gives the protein CASSSGTGPGANVLTF.

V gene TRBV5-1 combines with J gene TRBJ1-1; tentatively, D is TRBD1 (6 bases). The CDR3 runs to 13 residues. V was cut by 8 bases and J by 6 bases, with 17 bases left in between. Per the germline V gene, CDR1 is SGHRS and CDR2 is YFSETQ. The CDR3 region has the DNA TGCGCCAGAAGAATTACAGGGCTCGCTGAAGCTTTCTTT. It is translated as CARRITGLAEAFF.

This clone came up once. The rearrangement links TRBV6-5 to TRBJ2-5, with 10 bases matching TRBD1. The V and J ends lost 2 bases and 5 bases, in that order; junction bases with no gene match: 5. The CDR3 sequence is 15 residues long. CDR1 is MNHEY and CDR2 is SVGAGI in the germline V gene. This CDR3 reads CASSYGQGVVETQYF. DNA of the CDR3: TGTGCCAGCAGTTACGGACAGGGGGTAGTGGAGACCCAGTACTTC.

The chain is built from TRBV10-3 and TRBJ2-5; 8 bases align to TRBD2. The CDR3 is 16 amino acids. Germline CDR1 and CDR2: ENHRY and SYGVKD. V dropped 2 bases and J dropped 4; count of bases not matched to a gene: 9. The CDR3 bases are TGTGCCATCAGTGAGAATTCCGGGGGGGGAGGAGAGACCCAGTACTTC. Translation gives CAISENSGGGGETQYF.

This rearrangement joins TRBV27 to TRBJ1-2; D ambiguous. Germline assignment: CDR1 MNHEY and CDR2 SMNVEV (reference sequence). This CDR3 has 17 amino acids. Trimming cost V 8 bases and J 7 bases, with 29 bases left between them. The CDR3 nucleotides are TGTGCCAGCTCCCCCCCGCCAGTGCCCCCGTGGGAGAGTGGCTACACCTTC. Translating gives CASSPPPVPPWESGYTF.

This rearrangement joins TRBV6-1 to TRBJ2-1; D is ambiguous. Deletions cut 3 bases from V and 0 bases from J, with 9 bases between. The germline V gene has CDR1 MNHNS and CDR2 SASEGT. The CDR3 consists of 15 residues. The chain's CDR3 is CASSEGSTSYNEQFF. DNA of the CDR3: TGTGCCAGCAGTGAGGGATCTACCTCCTACAATGAGCAGTTCTTC.

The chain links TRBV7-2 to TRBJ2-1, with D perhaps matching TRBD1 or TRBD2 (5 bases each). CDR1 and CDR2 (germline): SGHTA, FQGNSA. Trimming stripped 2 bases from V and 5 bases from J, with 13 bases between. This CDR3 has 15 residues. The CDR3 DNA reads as TGTGCCAGCAGCTTACAGGGAGTGGGGCACAATGAGCAGTTCTTC. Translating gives CASSLQGVGHNEQFF.

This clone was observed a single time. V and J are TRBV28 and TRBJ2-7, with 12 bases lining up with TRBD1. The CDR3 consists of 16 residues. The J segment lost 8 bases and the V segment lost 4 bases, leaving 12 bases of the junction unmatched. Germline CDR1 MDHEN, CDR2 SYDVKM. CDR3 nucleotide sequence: TGTGCCAGCAGTTCGAACCGGGACAGGGGGCTAGCGAAGCAGTACTTC. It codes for CASSSNRDRGLAKQYF.

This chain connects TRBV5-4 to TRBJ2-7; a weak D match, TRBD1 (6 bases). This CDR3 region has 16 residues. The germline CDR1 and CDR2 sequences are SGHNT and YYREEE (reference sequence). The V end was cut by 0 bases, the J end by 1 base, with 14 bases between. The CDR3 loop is CASSLAGTPVSYEQYF. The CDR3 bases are TGTGCCAGCAGCTTGGCCGGGACACCAGTTTCCTACGAGCAGTACTTC.

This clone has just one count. The CDR3 spells CASSLFPDTQYF. The CDR3 DNA sequence: TGTGCCAGCAGCCTCTTCCCAGATACGCAGTATTTT. The rearrangement uses TRBV11-3 and TRBJ2-3, with unresolved D. Germline V gene sequence: CDR1 SGHNT, CDR2 YENEEA. V shed 5 bases and J shed 4 bases, with 7 bases lying between them. CDR3 length equals 12 residues.

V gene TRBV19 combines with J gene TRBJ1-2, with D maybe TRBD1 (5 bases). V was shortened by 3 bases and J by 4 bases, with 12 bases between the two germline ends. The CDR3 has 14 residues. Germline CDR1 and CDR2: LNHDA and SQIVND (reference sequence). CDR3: CASSMGRVVYGYTF. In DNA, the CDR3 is TGTGCCAGTAGTATGGGCAGGGTGGTCTATGGCTACACCTTC.

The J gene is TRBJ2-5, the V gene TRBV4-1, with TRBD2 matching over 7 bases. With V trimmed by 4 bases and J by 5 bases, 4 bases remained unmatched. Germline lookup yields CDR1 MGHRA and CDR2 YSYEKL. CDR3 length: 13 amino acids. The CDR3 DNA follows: TGCGCCAGCAGCCTCGGGACTATTGAGACCCAGTACTTC. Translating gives CASSLGTIETQYF.

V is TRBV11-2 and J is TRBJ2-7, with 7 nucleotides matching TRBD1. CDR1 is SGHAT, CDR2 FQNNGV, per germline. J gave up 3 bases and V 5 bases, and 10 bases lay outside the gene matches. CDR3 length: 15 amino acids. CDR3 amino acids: CASSPIQGPLYEQYF. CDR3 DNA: TGTGCCAGCAGCCCAATACAGGGGCCCCTCTACGAGCAGTACTTC.